A selection of T cell receptor beta chains follows, all from one sample in a study of T cell responses to AZD1222 COVID-19 vaccine. Clones were sequenced by immunoSEQ multiplex PCR, and TCRdb holds only the in-frame ones, with some missing. This sample has around 88,000 clones, with roughly 91% found just once. The source material was peripheral blood, sampled on day 0 of MenACWY control vaccination. These receptors originate from an adult in good health. The CDR3 runs from the conserved cysteine through the conserved F or W. A D gene is named only where the DNA matches it firmly. Some rows have no size entry. The others give once, few or many, or a class for an expanded clone.

J gene: TRBJ1-5; clone size: once; D gene: TRBD1; V gene: TRBV19; CDR3 DNA: TGTGCCAGTAACATTGAGGGGGCCGGCAATCAGCCCCAGCATTTT; CDR3 protein: CASNIEGAGNQPQHF
J gene: TRBJ1-3; clone size: -; D gene: -; V gene: TRBV5-4; CDR3 DNA: TGTGCCAGCAGCCCTAGACAGGGAAACACCATATATTTT; CDR3 protein: CASSPRQGNTIYF
J gene: TRBJ2-7; clone size: -; D gene: TRBD1; V gene: TRBV4-3; CDR3 DNA: TGCGCCAGCAGCCAGGAGGGACAGGGGGCCCAGGGACAGTACTTC; CDR3 protein: CASSQEGQGAQGQYF
J gene: TRBJ1-1; clone size: -; D gene: -; V gene: TRBV28; CDR3 DNA: TGTGCCAGCAGTTGGGGTGGGGGCACTGAAGCTTTCTTT; CDR3 protein: CASSWGGGTEAFF
J gene: TRBJ2-1; clone size: -; D gene: TRBD2; V gene: TRBV11-3; CDR3 DNA: TGTGCCAGCAGCTTAGTAGCGGGGGGGCTAAATGAGCAGTTCTTC; CDR3 protein: CASSLVAGGLNEQFF
J gene: TRBJ2-5; clone size: -; D gene: TRBD2; V gene: TRBV11-2; CDR3 DNA: TGTGCCAGCAGCTTAGGGCTAGCGGGGGAAGAGACCCAGTACTTC; CDR3 protein: CASSLGLAGEETQYF
J gene: TRBJ2-1; clone size: -; D gene: TRBD2; V gene: TRBV9; CDR3 DNA: TGTGCCAGCAATAGGGTAGCGGGGGAGGCTGAGCAGTTCTTC; CDR3 protein: CASNRVAGEAEQFF
J gene: TRBJ2-1; clone size: -; D gene: -; V gene: TRBV15; CDR3 DNA: TGTGCCACAATAGCGTCCGGGGGACTTCACAATGAGCAGTTCTTC; CDR3 protein: CATIASGGLHNEQFF
J gene: TRBJ1-2; clone size: -; D gene: -; V gene: TRBV20-1; CDR3 DNA: TGCAGTGCTAGAGAGGATACGGGCTACACCTTC; CDR3 protein: CSAREDTGYTF
J gene: TRBJ1-2; clone size: -; D gene: TRBD1; V gene: TRBV7-9; CDR3 DNA: TGTGCCAGCAGCTCGCGGACAGGGAACTATGGCTACACCTTC; CDR3 protein: CASSSRTGNYGYTF
J gene: TRBJ1-1; clone size: -; D gene: -; V gene: TRBV29-1; CDR3 DNA: TGCAGCGTTGAAGATCAGGCCAGGGCTATGAACACTGAAGCTTTCTTT; CDR3 protein: CSVEDQARAMNTEAFF
J gene: TRBJ1-5; clone size: -; D gene: -; V gene: TRBV30; CDR3 DNA: TGTGCCTGGAGTGCGGGGCTCAATCAGCCCCAGCATTTT; CDR3 protein: CAWSAGLNQPQHF
J gene: TRBJ1-2; clone size: -; D gene: -; V gene: TRBV27; CDR3 DNA: TGTGCCAGCAGTTTGCTAGCCTCAACAGGGATCTATGGCTACACCTTC; CDR3 protein: CASSLLASTGIYGYTF